This record concerns one TCR beta chain sequence. Its target is not known. Memory T cells were CD45RO+, naive were CD45RA+, sorted by FACS. Clones were sequenced by immunoSEQ multiplex PCR, and TCRdb holds only the in-frame ones, with some missing. The data hold under 35,000 clones, with roughly nine tenths observed a single time. This CDR3 comprises 17 residues. The germline V gene encodes CDR1 MNHEY and CDR2 SMNVEV (reference sequence). The V segment lost 0 bases and the J segment 6 bases; nucleotides outside the gene matches: 13. This sample is drawn from a study of regulatory dendritic cells for organ transplantation. Findings of the study overall: Among resting subsets, memory CD8+ cells contained the most alloreactive clonotypes.

Sequenced: naive CD4+ T cells from blood. Subset of the sample: CD45RA+ naive T cells. The J gene is TRBJ1-2, the V gene TRBV27; 7 bases match TRBD1. The sequence derives from a human donor in good health. Written as DNA, the CDR3 is TGTGCCAGCAGTTTATCCCACCCGACAGGGTTGGTGAATGGCTACACCTTC. Protein: CASSLSHPTGLVNGYTF.